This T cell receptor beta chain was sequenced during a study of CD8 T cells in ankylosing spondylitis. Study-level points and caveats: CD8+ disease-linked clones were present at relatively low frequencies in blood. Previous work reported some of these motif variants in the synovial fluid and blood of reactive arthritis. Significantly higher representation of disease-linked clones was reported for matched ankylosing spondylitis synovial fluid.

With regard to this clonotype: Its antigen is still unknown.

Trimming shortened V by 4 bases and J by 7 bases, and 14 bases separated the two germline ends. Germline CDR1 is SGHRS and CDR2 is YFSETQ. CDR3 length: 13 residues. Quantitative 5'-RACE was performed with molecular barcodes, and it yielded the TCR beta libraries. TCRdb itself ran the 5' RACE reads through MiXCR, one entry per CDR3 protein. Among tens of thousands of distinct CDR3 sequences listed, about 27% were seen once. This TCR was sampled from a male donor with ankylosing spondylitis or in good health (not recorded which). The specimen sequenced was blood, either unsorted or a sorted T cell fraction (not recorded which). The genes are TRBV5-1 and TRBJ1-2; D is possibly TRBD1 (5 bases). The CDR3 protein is CASSLDGTLGYTF. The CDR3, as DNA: TGCGCCAGCAGCCTGGATGGGACCCTTGGCTACACCTTC.